Listed here are 12 T cell receptor beta chains from one sample, sequenced in a study of control samples from healthy donors and cancer patients. The method was immunoSEQ multiplex PCR; TCRdb's version includes in-frame clones alone and lacks a portion of them. The sample has approximately 85,000 clones; roughly nine tenths are singletons. The source material was blood. These receptors originate from a woman aged 55 to 70 in good health.

This chain links TRBV2 with TRBJ2-7; 9 bases line up with TRBD1. CDR1 is SNHLY, CDR2 FYNNEI, per germline. This CDR3 comprises 16 residues. V dropped 2 bases and J dropped 1; count of bases not matched to a gene: 6. In nucleotides, the CDR3 is TGTGCCAGCAGTGAACTTTTGGGGACAGGGTCCTACGAGCAGTACTTC. Translation gives CASSELLGTGSYEQYF.

The chain couples TRBV29-1 to TRBJ2-7; 8 nucleotides agree with TRBD2. The germline gives CDR1 SQVTM, CDR2 ANQGSEA. V was clipped by 1 base and J by 2 bases; unmatched bases: 10. The CDR3 runs to 16 residues. CDR3 coding DNA: TGCAGCGTTGAAGGAGGTCGGGGACTAGTCCCCTACGAGCAGTACTTC. Translated, it gives CSVEGGRGLVPYEQYF.

Only one count was recorded for this clone. The chain is built from TRBV19 and TRBJ1-1; D possibly corresponds to TRBD1 (6 bases). V lost 3 bases and J lost 0, with 20 bases in between. CDR3 length: 18 residues. CDR1 is LNHDA, CDR2 SQIVND, per germline (reference sequence). The CDR3, as DNA: TGTGCCAGTAGTATTAGGGGGGATTCCCGGAGAATGAACACTGAAGCTTTCTTT. Protein: CASSIRGDSRRMNTEAFF.

The chain has TRBV19 and TRBJ2-3, with D possibly being TRBD1 (6 bases). CDR3 size: 15 residues. Germline loops: CDR1 LNHDA, CDR2 SQIVND (reference sequence). Trimming shortened V by 2 bases and J by 3 bases, and 12 bases separated the two germline ends. The CDR3 DNA reads as TGTGCCAGTAGTATACAGGGGAGTCGGACAGATACGCAGTATTTT. Amino acid sequence: CASSIQGSRTDTQYF.

The chain uses TRBV6-1 and TRBJ1-1, with D tentatively TRBD1 (6 bases). CDR3 length: 16 amino acids. V was cut by 2 bases and J by 1 base, with 14 bases left in between. The germline CDR1 and CDR2 sequences are MNHNS and SASEGT. CDR3 loop: CASSERGGRSNTEAFF. As DNA, the CDR3 is TGTGCCAGCAGTGAAAGAGGGGGGCGTTCGAACACTGAAGCTTTCTTT.

This clone has only a few counts. This chain links TRBV7-9 with TRBJ2-7, with 9 bases aligning to TRBD1. CDR3 length equals 14 residues. Germline V CDR1 and CDR2: SEHNR, FQNEAQ (reference sequence). V gave up 3 bases and J gave up 4 bases; unmatched junction bases: 4. The CDR3 is CASSLGQGGYEQYF. The DNA of the CDR3 is TGTGCCAGCAGCTTGGGACAGGGTGGGTACGAGCAGTACTTC.

V gene TRBV7-9 combines with J gene TRBJ1-2; 8 nucleotides align to TRBD1. The V gene end was trimmed by 7 bases and the J gene end by 4 bases; junction bases not matched to a gene: 17. Per the germline V gene, CDR1 is SEHNR and CDR2 is FQNEAQ (reference sequence). This CDR3 has 17 amino acids. The CDR3 DNA reads TGTGCCAGCATCAGCCGGGACAGGCTATTATCTACCTATGGCTACACCTTC. Translation gives CASISRDRLLSTYGYTF.

The chain employs TRBV5-1 and TRBJ2-3; TRBD2 agrees at 10 bases. J was trimmed by 3 bases and V by 0 bases; bases with no gene match: 7. Germline lookup yields CDR1 SGHRS and CDR2 YFSETQ. The CDR3 has 17 residues. CDR3 in amino acids: CASSLGRLAGVTDTQYF. The CDR3 DNA sequence: TGCGCCAGCAGCTTGGGCCGGCTAGCGGGAGTAACAGATACGCAGTATTTT. The full variable domain, rest sourced from reference TRBV5-1 and TRBJ2-3, is KAGVTQTPRYLIKTRGQQVTLSCSPISGHRSVSWYQQTPGQGLQFLFEYFSETQRNKGNFPGRFSGRQFSNSRSEMNVSTLELGDSALYLCASSLGRLAGVTDTQYFGPGTRLTVL.

This chain uses TRBV18 with TRBJ2-7; 7 nucleotides match TRBD2. Trimming at V came to 3 bases and at J to 1 base, leaving 3 bases not matched to a gene. The germline V gene encodes CDR1 KGHSH and CDR2 LQKENI. CDR3 size: 14 residues. CDR3 loop: CASSPSSGSYEQYF. DNA of the CDR3: TGTGCCAGCTCACCCTCTAGCGGATCCTACGAGCAGTACTTC.

The chain combines TRBV13 with TRBJ1-2, with 9 bases identical to TRBD1. Germline CDR1 is PRHDT and CDR2 is FYEKMQ (reference sequence). This CDR3 is 15 amino acids long. V shed 4 bases, J shed 1 base, and the junction held 4 bases outside the gene matches. CDR3 nucleotides: TGTGCCAGCAGCTCCGGGACAGGGTTTAACTATGGCTACACCTTC. Amino acids: CASSSGTGFNYGYTF.

This clone was seen a handful of times. V and J are TRBV7-6 and TRBJ2-5; D might be TRBD2 (5 bases). V lost 1 base to trimming and J lost 4 bases, with 10 bases between them. CDR3 length: 14 residues. The germline gives CDR1 SGHVS, CDR2 FNYEAQ. CDR3 sequence: CASSLEGSPETQYF. CDR3 in DNA: TGTGCCAGCAGCTTAGAAGGGAGCCCAGAGACCCAGTACTTC. Full variable domain (missing parts from reference TRBV7-6 and TRBJ2-5): GAGVSQSPRYKVTKRGQDVALRCDPISGHVSLYWYRQALGQGPEFLTYFNYEAQQDKSGLPNDRFSAERPEGSISTLTIQRTEQRDSAMYRCASSLEGSPETQYFGPGTRLLVL.

V usage is TRBV5-5 and J usage is TRBJ2-3, with TRBD2 identical over 7 bases. Trimming removed 4 bases from V and 3 bases from J; junction bases left unmatched: 11. Germline CDR1 and CDR2: SGHKS and YYEKEE (reference sequence). CDR3 length equals 16 residues. Written as DNA, the CDR3 is TGTGCCAGCAGCCTCACGGGGGGACTAATGACAGATACGCAGTATTTT. Translating gives CASSLTGGLMTDTQYF. Together with reference TRBV5-5 and TRBJ2-3, the CDR3 gives the full variable domain: DAGVTQSPTHLIKTRGQQVTLRCSPISGHKSVSWYQQVLGQGPQFIFQYYEKEERGRGNFPDRFSARQFPNYSSELNVNALLLGDSALYLCASSLTGGLMTDTQYFGPGTRLTVL.